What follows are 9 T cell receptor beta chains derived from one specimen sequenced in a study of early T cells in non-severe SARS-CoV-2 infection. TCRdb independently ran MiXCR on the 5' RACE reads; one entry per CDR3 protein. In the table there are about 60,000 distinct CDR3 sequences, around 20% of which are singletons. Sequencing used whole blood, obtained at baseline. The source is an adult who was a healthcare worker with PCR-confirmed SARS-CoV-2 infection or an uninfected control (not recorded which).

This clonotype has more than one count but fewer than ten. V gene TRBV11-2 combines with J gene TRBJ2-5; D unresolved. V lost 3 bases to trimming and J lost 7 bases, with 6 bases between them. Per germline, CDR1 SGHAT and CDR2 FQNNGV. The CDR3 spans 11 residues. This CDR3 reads CASSFGVTQYF. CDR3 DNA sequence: TGTGCCAGCAGCTTCGGAGTGACCCAGTACTTC.

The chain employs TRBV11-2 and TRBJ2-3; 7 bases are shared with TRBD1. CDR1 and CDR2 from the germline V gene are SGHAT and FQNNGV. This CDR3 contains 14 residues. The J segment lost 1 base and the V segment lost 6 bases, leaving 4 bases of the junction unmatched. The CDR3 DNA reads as TGTGCCAGCAGTTTAACAGGGGGCACAGATACGCAGTATTTT. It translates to CASSLTGGTDTQYF.

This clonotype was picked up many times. CDR3 sequence reads: CASSFTEAQPQHF. DNA of the CDR3: TGTGCCAGCAGTTTCACAGAAGCGCAGCCCCAGCATTTT. The chain recombines TRBV12-3 or TRBV12-4 with TRBJ1-5; the D is unclear. The CDR3 runs 13 residues. Trimming removed 3 bases at V and 7 bases at J, with 10 bases between.

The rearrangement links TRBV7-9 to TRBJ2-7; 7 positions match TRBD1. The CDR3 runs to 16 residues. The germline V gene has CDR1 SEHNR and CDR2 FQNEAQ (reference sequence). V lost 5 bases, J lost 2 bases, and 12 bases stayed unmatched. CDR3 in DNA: TGTGCCAGCAGCCTATTCTCCGGGACAGCGACCTACGAGCAGTACTTC. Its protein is CASSLFSGTATYEQYF.

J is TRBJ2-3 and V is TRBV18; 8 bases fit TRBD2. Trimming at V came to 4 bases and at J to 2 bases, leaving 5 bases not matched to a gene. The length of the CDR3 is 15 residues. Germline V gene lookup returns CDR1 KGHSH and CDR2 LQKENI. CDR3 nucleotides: TGTGCCAGCTCACTCCGGGAGGGAGCCACAGATACGCAGTATTTT. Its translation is CASSLREGATDTQYF. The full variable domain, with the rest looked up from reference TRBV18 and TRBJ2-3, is NAGVMQNPRHLVRRRGQEARLRCSPMKGHSHVYWYRQLPEEGLKFMVYLQKENIIDESGMPKERFSAEFPKEGPSILRIQQVVRGDSAAYFCASSLREGATDTQYFGPGTRLTVL.

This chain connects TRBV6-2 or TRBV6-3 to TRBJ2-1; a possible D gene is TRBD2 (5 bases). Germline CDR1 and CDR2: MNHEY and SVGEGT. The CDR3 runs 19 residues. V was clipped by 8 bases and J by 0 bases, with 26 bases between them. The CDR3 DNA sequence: TGTGCCAGCGCTCCGATCGGACGGGGTAAACCCCGCTCCTACAATGAGCAGTTCTTC. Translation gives CASAPIGRGKPRSYNEQFF.

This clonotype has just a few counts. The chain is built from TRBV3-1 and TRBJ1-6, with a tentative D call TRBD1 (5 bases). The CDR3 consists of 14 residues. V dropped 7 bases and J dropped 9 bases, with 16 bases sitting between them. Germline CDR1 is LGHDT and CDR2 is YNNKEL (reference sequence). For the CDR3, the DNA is TGTGCCAGCACCCGGGGACCTGGGAGTTCACCCCTCCACTTT. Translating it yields CASTRGPGSSPLHF.

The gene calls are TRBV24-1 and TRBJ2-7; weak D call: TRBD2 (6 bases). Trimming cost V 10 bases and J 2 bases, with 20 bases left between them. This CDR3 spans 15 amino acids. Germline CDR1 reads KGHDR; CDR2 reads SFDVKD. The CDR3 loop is CATLPSGDGAYEQYF. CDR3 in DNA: TGTGCCACGCTCCCTTCGGGGGATGGGGCCTACGAGCAGTACTTC.

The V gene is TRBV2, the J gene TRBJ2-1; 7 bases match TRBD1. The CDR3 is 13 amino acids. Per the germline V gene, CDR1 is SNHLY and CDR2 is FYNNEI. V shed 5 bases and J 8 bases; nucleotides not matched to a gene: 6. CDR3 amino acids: CASSLTGTDEQFF. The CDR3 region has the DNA TGTGCCAGCAGTCTGACAGGGACGGATGAGCAGTTCTTC. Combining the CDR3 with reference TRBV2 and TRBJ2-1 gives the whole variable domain EPEVTQTPSHQVTQMGQEVILRCVPISNHLYFYWYRQILGQKVEFLVSFYNNEISEKSEIFDDQFSVERPDGSNFTLKIRSTKLEDSAMYFCASSLTGTDEQFFGPGTRLTVL.